This TCR beta chain was documented in a study of T cells in localized non-small cell lung cancer. Turning to this clone: Its antigen is currently unknown.

Profiled with immunoSEQ multiplex PCR; TCRdb holds only in-frame clones, not every one. The sample lists approximately 35,000 clones, around 90% occurring once. The CDR3 spans 17 residues. Germline trimming cut 4 bases from V and 3 bases from J; bases unmatched to any gene: 11. Germline-derived CDR1 and CDR2 are LGHNA and YNFKEQ. Study-level results: A median of roughly 55 of the top 100 tumor clones appeared in adjacent lung, which was paired and uninvolved. Uninvolved adjacent lung showed higher T cell clonality than tumor.

Sequences were derived from PBMCs, sampled before any cancer treatment. This sequence originates from a man aged 40 to 70 with stage II lung adenocarcinoma. This chain joins TRBV4-2 and TRBJ2-3; 9 bases fit TRBD1. CDR3 amino acids: CASSLSAGTGPTDTQYF. For the CDR3, the DNA is TGTGCCAGCAGCCTATCCGCCGGGACAGGGCCAACAGATACGCAGTATTTT.